A selection of T cell receptor beta chains follows, all from one sample in a study of Ad26.COV2.S vaccination and SARS-CoV-2 variants. The method was immunoSEQ multiplex PCR; TCRdb's version includes in-frame clones alone and lacks a portion of them. This sample carries hundreds of thousands of clones, roughly 80% of them seen once, and the ten largest clones take around 7.3%. The source was peripheral blood, collected in a trial of Ad26.COV2.S vaccine versus placebo. The receptors were gathered from a person aged 18 to 65 who received the Ad26.COV2.S COVID-19 vaccine or a placebo. CDR3s include the opening cysteine and the closing phenylalanine or tryptophan. D genes are given only for firm matches. Size is stated for part of the rows, as once, few or many counts, or as a class when the clone is expanded.

TRBV19	-	TRBJ1-1	-	CASSIGQVEAFF	TGTGCCAGTAGTATAGGCCAGGTTGAAGCTTTCTTT
TRBV21-1	-	TRBJ1-5	-	CASSKGEGHSNQPQHF	TGTGCCAGCAGCAAAGGGGAAGGGCATAGCAATCAGCCCCAGCATTTT
TRBV3-1/TRBV3-2	-	TRBJ2-6	-	CASTLHPTTGANVLTF	TGTGCCAGCACCCTCCATCCCACTACTGGGGCCAACGTCCTGACTTTC
TRBV4-1	-	TRBJ1-5	-	CASSLRTLTGQPQHF	TGCGCCAGCAGCCTCCGGACTCTTACCGGTCAGCCCCAGCATTTT
TRBV7-9	-	TRBJ1-6	-	CASSQDPSSSPLHF	TGTGCCAGCAGCCAGGACCCCTCATCCTCACCCCTCCACTTT
TRBV27	TRBD2	TRBJ2-7	-	CASSPLAGEGEQYF	TGTGCCAGCAGCCCACTAGCGGGAGAAGGCGAGCAGTACTTC
TRBV29-1	-	TRBJ2-1	few	CSVLGRGYNEQFF	TGCAGCGTATTGGGCAGGGGATACAATGAGCAGTTCTTC
TRBV18	TRBD1	TRBJ1-4	-	CASCPQGANEKLFF	TGTGCCAGCTGTCCGCAGGGGGCAAATGAAAAACTGTTTTTT
TRBV6-2/TRBV6-3	-	TRBJ1-2	-	CASSYSNSYYGYTF	TGTGCCAGCAGTTACTCGAATAGCTACTATGGCTACACCTTC
TRBV18	-	TRBJ1-4	-	CASSPPPGEKLFF	TGTGCCAGCTCACCACCGCCGGGGGAAAAACTGTTTTTT
TRBV12-3/TRBV12-4	-	TRBJ1-6	few	CASRNRASPLHF	TGTGCCAGCCGTAACAGGGCTTCACCCCTCCACTTT
TRBV20-1	-	TRBJ1-1	-	CSASGFGEAFF	TGCAGTGCTAGTGGATTTGGTGAAGCTTTCTTT
TRBV10-3	-	TRBJ2-1	-	CAISEINEQFF	TGTGCCATCAGTGAGATTAATGAGCAGTTCTTC
TRBV27	TRBD1	TRBJ2-7	-	CASSSPGQGWYEQYF	TGTGCCAGCAGTTCCCCGGGACAGGGTTGGTACGAGCAGTACTTC
TRBV28	-	TRBJ2-7	-	CASSTYEQYF	TGTGCCAGCTCAACCTACGAGCAGTACTTC
TRBV27	-	TRBJ2-7	few	CASSPQGLAPSYEQYF	TGTGCCAGCAGTCCTCAGGGGCTAGCGCCCTCCTACGAGCAGTACTTC
TRBV7-9	-	TRBJ1-1	-	CASSLAPGNTEAFF	TGTGCCAGCAGCTTAGCCCCGGGGAACACTGAAGCTTTCTTT
TRBV18	TRBD2	TRBJ2-2	-	CASSLGLAGRNTGELFF	TGTGCCAGCTCACTTGGACTAGCGGGTAGAAACACCGGGGAGCTGTTTTTT
TRBV21-1	-	TRBJ1-1	-	CASKIPGHQNTEAFF	TGTGCCAGCAAAATACCGGGACACCAGAACACTGAAGCTTTCTTT
TRBV14	-	TRBJ2-3	-	CASSHLWGTDTQYF	TGTGCCAGCAGCCACCTCTGGGGCACAGATACGCAGTATTTT
TRBV6-2/TRBV6-3	TRBD1	TRBJ1-5	-	CASSSSGQGSGQPQHF	TGTGCCAGCAGCTCCTCGGGACAGGGCTCGGGTCAGCCCCAGCATTTT
TRBV29-1	-	TRBJ1-2	-	CSVLGGYGYTF	TGCAGCGTCCTGGGGGGGTATGGCTACACCTTC
TRBV7-2	-	TRBJ1-4	once	CASSLDSLEGHLQLFF	TGTGCCAGCAGCTTAGACTCCCTAGAGGGACACCTGCAACTGTTTTTT
TRBV6-5	-	TRBJ2-1	-	CASSYSRASYNEQFF	TGTGCCAGCAGTTACTCGAGGGCGTCCTACAATGAGCAGTTCTTC
TRBV25-1	-	TRBJ2-7	-	CASSVPALGEQYF	TGTGCCAGCAGTGTTCCCGCCCTTGGCGAGCAGTACTTC
TRBV3-1/TRBV3-2	TRBD1	TRBJ1-6	-	CASSQPTGEKLLHF	TGTGCCAGCAGCCAACCGACAGGGGAAAAGCTCCTCCACTTT
TRBV2	-	TRBJ1-2	-	CASSEVGRDYGYTF	TGTGCCAGCAGTGAAGTGGGCAGGGACTATGGCTACACCTTC
TRBV27	-	TRBJ2-1	once	CASSLSRPGNEQFF	TGTGCCAGCAGTTTAAGTCGCCCGGGTAATGAGCAGTTCTTC
TRBV7-3	-	TRBJ2-1	-	CASSQTGVYNEQFF	TGTGCCAGCAGCCAGACCGGAGTTTACAATGAGCAGTTCTTC
TRBV11-2	TRBD2	TRBJ2-1	-	CASSLTSGRSVEQFF	TGTGCCAGCAGCTTGACTAGCGGGAGGTCCGTGGAGCAGTTCTTC
TRBV13	-	TRBJ2-3	-	CASSAVRGVRTDTQYF	TGTGCCAGCAGCGCCGTACGTGGGGTACGGACAGATACGCAGTATTTT
TRBV18	-	TRBJ1-2	-	CASSPTGRDGDYTF	TGTGCCAGCTCACCAACAGGCAGGGACGGCGACTACACCTTC
TRBV5-4	TRBD1	TRBJ2-3	-	CASSLDRGVTDTQYF	TGTGCCAGCAGCCTCGACAGGGGGGTGACAGATACGCAGTATTTT
TRBV7-3	-	TRBJ2-1	once	CASSLGPPPGEQFF	TGTGCCAGCAGCTTAGGGCCACCTCCAGGGGAGCAGTTCTTC
TRBV7-9	TRBD1	TRBJ2-1	-	CASSLGQGDDEQFF	TGTGCCAGCAGCCTCGGACAGGGGGACGATGAGCAGTTCTTC
TRBV5-5	-	TRBJ1-1	once	CASSLAGTSGTEAFF	TGTGCCAGCAGCTTGGCCGGGACATCGGGCACTGAAGCTTTCTTT
TRBV6-5	-	TRBJ2-5	-	CASRNALQETQYF	TGTGCCAGCAGGAACGCACTACAAGAGACCCAGTACTTC
TRBV11-3	-	TRBJ2-7	-	CASARGQSSYEQYF	TGTGCCAGCGCCCGCGGGCAGAGCTCCTACGAGCAGTACTTC
TRBV19	TRBD1	TRBJ1-5	-	CASSTPGQGAYSNQPQHF	TGTGCCAGTAGTACCCCAGGACAGGGGGCTTATAGCAATCAGCCCCAGCATTTT
TRBV4-1	-	TRBJ2-2	-	CASSPSAGELFF	TGCGCCAGCAGCCCGTCCGCCGGGGAGCTGTTTTTT
TRBV4-1	-	TRBJ1-6	-	CASSHRRSSYNSPLHF	TGCGCCAGCAGCCACCGACGTAGCTCCTATAATTCACCCCTCCACTTT
TRBV3-1/TRBV3-2	-	TRBJ2-7	-	CASSQDGSRAPYEQYF	TGTGCCAGCAGCCAAGATGGTTCTCGGGCGCCCTACGAGCAGTACTTC
TRBV18	-	TRBJ1-4	-	CASSPDRNEKLFF	TGTGCCAGCTCACCCGACAGAAATGAAAAACTGTTTTTT
TRBV14	TRBD2	TRBJ2-3	-	CASSHGTSGGGTDTQYF	TGTGCCAGCAGCCATGGAACTAGCGGCGGGGGCACAGATACGCAGTATTTT
TRBV18	-	TRBJ2-1	-	CASSPSLSSYNEQFF	TGTGCCAGCTCACCTTCCCTTAGCTCCTACAATGAGCAGTTCTTC
TRBV5-5	-	TRBJ1-1	-	CASSLAGVSAEAFF	TGTGCCAGCAGCTTGGCGGGGGTTTCCGCTGAAGCTTTCTTT
TRBV6-1	-	TRBJ1-1	-	CASSESGFMNTEAFF	TGTGCCAGCAGTGAAAGTGGATTCATGAACACTGAAGCTTTCTTT
TRBV5-1	TRBD2	TRBJ2-3	once	CASSLRSGRRSDTQYF	TGCGCCAGCAGCTTGCGAAGCGGGAGAAGGTCAGATACGCAGTATTTT
TRBV5-1	TRBD1	TRBJ2-5	-	CASSLAGTGGETQYF	TGCGCCAGCAGCTTGGCCGGGACAGGTGGAGAGACCCAGTACTTC
TRBV6-5	-	TRBJ1-2	once	CAMKRTAPYGYTF	TGTGCCATGAAAAGGACGGCACCCTATGGCTACACCTTC